This passage covers 19 T cell receptor beta chains from one sample sequenced in a study of PD-L1 blockade in urothelial cancer. Using immunoSEQ multiplex PCR, the repertoire was profiled, and TCRdb retains in-frame clones only, with some absent. The table has tens of thousands of clones, approximately 90% seen once; the top ten hold 0.85% to 0.9%. Time point: peripheral blood 6 weeks after treatment start. The specimen comprised PBMCs, sampled around atezolizumab (anti-PD-L1) treatment. The receptor set was obtained from a woman aged 80 or over with urothelial cancer.

The chain combines TRBV30 with TRBJ2-2; tentative D call: TRBD2 (5 bases). The CDR3 is made up of 13 amino acids. Trimming took 6 bases from V and 2 from J, leaving 10 bases between them. Germline V CDR1 and CDR2: GTSNPN, SVGIG (reference sequence). This CDR3 reads CACSADNTGELFF. CDR3 nucleotides: TGTGCCTGTTCAGCGGACAACACCGGGGAGCTGTTTTTT.

This chain joins TRBV28 and TRBJ1-5; tentatively, D is TRBD1 (6 bases). The CDR3 is 14 residues long. Deletions cut 5 bases from V and 6 bases from J, with 14 bases between. Germline V gives CDR1 MDHEN, CDR2 SYDVKM. CDR3 region: CASSLTGPGQPQHF. The CDR3 coding sequence is TGTGCCAGCAGTCTCACAGGGCCGGGTCAGCCCCAGCATTTT.

This chain links TRBV28 with TRBJ1-5; no clear D. Per the germline V gene, CDR1 is MDHEN and CDR2 is SYDVKM. V lost 6 bases to trimming and J lost 2 bases, with 11 bases between them. This CDR3 region has 14 residues. The CDR3 region has the DNA TGTGCCAGCAGAAACCTGGGAGGCAATCAGCCCCAGCATTTT. Translation: CASRNLGGNQPQHF.

The chain uses TRBV7-6 and TRBJ2-3; maybe TRBD2 (7 bases). V was clipped by 0 bases and J by 1 base, with 8 bases between them. The germline CDR1 and CDR2 sequences are SGHVS and FNYEAQ. This CDR3 contains 15 residues. The CDR3 DNA reads TGTGCCAGCAGCTTAGCGGGGGGGCGCACAGATACGCAGTATTTT. The encoded protein is CASSLAGGRTDTQYF.

This chain uses TRBV5-5 with TRBJ2-2; D perhaps matches TRBD2 (5 bases). The V end was cut by 3 bases, the J end by 0 bases, with 9 bases between. Germline loops: CDR1 SGHKS, CDR2 YYEKEE (reference sequence). This CDR3 comprises 15 residues. The CDR3 nucleotides are TGTGCCAGCAGCTCTGAGGGAACGAACACCGGGGAGCTGTTTTTT. Protein: CASSSEGTNTGELFF.

The rearrangement uses TRBV20-1 and TRBJ1-1; no reliable D call. The V and J ends lost 6 bases and 7 bases respectively, with 12 bases between them. The length of the CDR3 is 11 residues. Per germline, CDR1 DFQATT and CDR2 SNEGSKA (reference sequence). CDR3 sequence reads: CSAKPRLEAFF. The CDR3 nucleotides read TGCAGTGCCAAGCCCCGCCTTGAAGCTTTCTTT.

This sequence joins TRBV10-2 and TRBJ2-1; 13 nucleotides line up with TRBD2. CDR1 and CDR2 from the germline V gene are WSHSY and SAAADI. V shed 6 bases and J 4 bases; nucleotides not matched to a gene: 6. The CDR3 is 16 residues long. This chain's CDR3 is CASRPGLAGIYNEQFF. Written as DNA, the CDR3 is TGCGCCAGCAGGCCGGGACTAGCGGGGATTTACAATGAGCAGTTCTTC.

V gene TRBV5-1 combines with J gene TRBJ2-7, with D unresolved. V lost 5 bases, J lost 5 bases, and 11 bases lay in between. CDR1 SGHRS and CDR2 YFSETQ come from the germline V gene. CDR3 size: 12 residues. CDR3 DNA: TGCGCCAGCAGTCAAAACCAGGACGAGCAGTACTTC. This translates into CASSQNQDEQYF. Full variable domain (outside the CDR3, taken from reference TRBV5-1 and TRBJ2-7): KAGVTQTPRYLIKTRGQQVTLSCSPISGHRSVSWYQQTPGQGLQFLFEYFSETQRNKGNFPGRFSGRQFSNSRSEMNVSTLELGDSALYLCASSQNQDEQYFGPGTRLTVT.

The rearrangement uses TRBV6-5 and TRBJ2-5; 7 bases match TRBD2. J lost 4 bases, V lost 1 base, and 3 bases had no gene match. CDR1 is MNHEY, CDR2 SVGAGI, per germline. CDR3 length: 14 amino acids. The chain's CDR3 is CASSYWSGGETQYF. In DNA form, the CDR3 reads TGTGCCAGCAGTTACTGGTCGGGAGGAGAGACCCAGTACTTC.

In its sample, this clone was seen a few times. The V call is TRBV30, the J call TRBJ1-1; 7 nucleotides agree with TRBD1. CDR3 length: 13 amino acids. V was clipped by 3 bases and J by 4 bases; unmatched bases: 5. Germline CDR1 GTSNPN, CDR2 SVGIG (reference sequence). CDR3 sequence reads: CAWSRQGGTEAFF. DNA for the CDR3: TGTGCCTGGAGCCGACAGGGAGGCACTGAAGCTTTCTTT.

The chain is built from TRBV4-2 and TRBJ2-7; no clear D gene. V gave up 0 bases and J gave up 2 bases, with 11 bases separating them. Germline V gene sequence: CDR1 LGHNA, CDR2 YNFKEQ. The CDR3 sequence is 15 residues long. CDR3 in amino acids: CASSQEPEQTYEQYF. DNA of the CDR3: TGTGCCAGCAGCCAAGAGCCGGAGCAGACCTACGAGCAGTACTTC.

The table lists this clone with a count of one. V gene TRBV27 combines with J gene TRBJ2-7, with D maybe TRBD1 (6 bases). This CDR3 contains 13 residues. Between the trimmed V and J ends, which lost 5 bases and 4 bases, there was a span of 12 bases. CDR1 and CDR2 from the germline V gene are MNHEY and SMNVEV (reference sequence). The CDR3 protein is CASSIQGGYEQYF. The DNA of the CDR3 is TGTGCCAGCAGTATACAGGGTGGATACGAGCAGTACTTC.

V is TRBV7-3 and J is TRBJ1-4; TRBD1 matches 8 bases. After removal of 0 bases from V and 8 bases from J, the junction contained 8 bases not matched to a gene. From germline, CDR1 is SGHTA and CDR2 FQGTGA. CDR3 length: 16 residues. In DNA form, the CDR3 reads TGTGCCAGCAGCTTAACGGGGAGACAGGGGAGCGAAAAACTGTTTTTT. It yields the protein CASSLTGRQGSEKLFF.

The rearrangement links TRBV7-2 to TRBJ1-1; no firm D call. The CDR3 is 14 residues long. With 2 bases removed from V and 1 base from J, the gap between germline ends came to 8 bases. Germline CDR1 SGHTA, CDR2 FQGNSA. The chain's CDR3 is CASSLQQKNTEAFF. The CDR3, as DNA: TGTGCCAGCAGCTTACAACAGAAGAACACTGAAGCTTTCTTT.

This clone was detected once. The V gene is TRBV4-2, the J gene TRBJ1-1, with D tentatively TRBD1 (6 bases). Between the trimmed V and J ends, which lost 4 bases and 2 bases, there was a span of 11 bases. The CDR3 has 14 residues. Germline assignment: CDR1 LGHNA and CDR2 YNFKEQ. CDR3 sequence: CASSRNRENTEAFF. CDR3 sequence (DNA): TGTGCCAGCAGCCGAAACAGGGAAAACACTGAAGCTTTCTTT.

The V and J genes are TRBV5-4 and TRBJ1-3, with a weak D call TRBD1 (6 bases). Germline V gene data show CDR1 as SGHNT and CDR2 as YYREEE (reference sequence). V shed 2 bases and J shed 9 bases, with 15 bases lying between them. The CDR3 totals 14 residues. CDR3 residues: CASSLQGARSTIYF. DNA of the CDR3: TGTGCCAGCAGCTTACAGGGAGCGAGAAGCACCATATATTTT.

The rearrangement links TRBV25-1 to TRBJ1-2; 7 bases agree with TRBD1. V lost 6 bases and J lost 5; bases outside the gene matches: 12. There are 15 residues in the CDR3. CDR1 and CDR2 from the germline V gene are MGHDK and SYGVNS. The CDR3 coding sequence is TGTGCCAGCAGCAGCACAGGGGCTCCGGGGTATGGCTACACCTTC. It specifies CASSSTGAPGYGYTF.

The chain links TRBV10-3 to TRBJ1-2, with D perhaps TRBD1 (6 bases). From germline, CDR1 is ENHRY and CDR2 SYGVKD. V was shortened by 6 bases and J by 0 bases, with 11 bases between the two germline ends. The length of the CDR3 is 14 residues. CDR3 region: CAIRGDTANYGYTF. DNA of the CDR3: TGTGCCATCAGGGGGGACACAGCTAACTATGGCTACACCTTC.

Only a few counts were recorded for this clone. V and J are TRBV28 and TRBJ1-5; 8 positions match TRBD1. CDR3 size: 15 residues. The V gene's germline CDR1 is MDHEN and CDR2 SYDVKM. The junction had 5 bases not matched to a gene; V was cut back by 3 bases and J by 4 bases. CDR3 region: CASSFPRDRNQPQHF. Written as DNA, the CDR3 is TGTGCCAGCAGTTTCCCCAGGGACAGGAATCAGCCCCAGCATTTT.